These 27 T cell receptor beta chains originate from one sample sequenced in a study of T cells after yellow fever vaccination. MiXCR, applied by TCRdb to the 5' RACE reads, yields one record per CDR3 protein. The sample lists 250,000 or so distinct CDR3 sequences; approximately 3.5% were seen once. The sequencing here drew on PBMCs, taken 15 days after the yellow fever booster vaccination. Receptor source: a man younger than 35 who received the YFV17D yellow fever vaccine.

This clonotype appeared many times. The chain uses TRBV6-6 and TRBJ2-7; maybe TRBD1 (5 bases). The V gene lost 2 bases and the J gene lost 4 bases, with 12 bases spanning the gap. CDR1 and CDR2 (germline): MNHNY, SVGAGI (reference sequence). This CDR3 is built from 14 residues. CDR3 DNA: TGTGCCAGCAGTTACAAGCAGGGTTCGTACGAGCAGTACGTC. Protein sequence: CASSYKQGSYEQYV.

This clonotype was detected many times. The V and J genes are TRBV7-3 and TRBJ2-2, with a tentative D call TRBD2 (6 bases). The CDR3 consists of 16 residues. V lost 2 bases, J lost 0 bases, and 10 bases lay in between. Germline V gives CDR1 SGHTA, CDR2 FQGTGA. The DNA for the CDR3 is TGTGCCAGCAGCTTATACGGGGAGGCGAACACCGGGGAGCTGTTTTTT. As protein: CASSLYGEANTGELFF. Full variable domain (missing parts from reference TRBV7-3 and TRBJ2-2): GAGVSQTPSNKVTEKGKYVELRCDPISGHTALYWYRQSLGQGPEFLIYFQGTGAADDSGLPNDRFFAVRPEGSVSTLKIQRTERGDSAVYLCASSLYGEANTGELFFGEGSRLTVL.

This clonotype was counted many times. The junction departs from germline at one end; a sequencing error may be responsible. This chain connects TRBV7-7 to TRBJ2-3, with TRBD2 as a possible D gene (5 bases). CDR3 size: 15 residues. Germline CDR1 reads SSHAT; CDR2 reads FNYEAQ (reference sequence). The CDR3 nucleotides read TGTGCTAGCAGCTTAGTCGCCGGGAATCCAGATACGCAGTATTTT. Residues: CASSLVAGNPDTQYF.

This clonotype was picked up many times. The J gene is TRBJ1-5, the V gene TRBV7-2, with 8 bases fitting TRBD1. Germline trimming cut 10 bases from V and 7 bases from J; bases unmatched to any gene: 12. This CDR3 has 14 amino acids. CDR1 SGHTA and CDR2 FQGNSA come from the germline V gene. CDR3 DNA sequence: TGTGCCACCTCGACAGGGGCTCCACGGCAGCCCCAGCATTTT. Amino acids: CATSTGAPRQPQHF.

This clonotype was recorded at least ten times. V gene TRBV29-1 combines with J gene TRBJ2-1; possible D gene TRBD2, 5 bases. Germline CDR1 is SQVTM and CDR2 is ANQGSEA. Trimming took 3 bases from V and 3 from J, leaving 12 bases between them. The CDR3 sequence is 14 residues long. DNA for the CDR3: TGCAGCGTTGACGGGAAGGCCTTCTACAATGAGCAGTTCTTC. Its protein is CSVDGKAFYNEQFF.

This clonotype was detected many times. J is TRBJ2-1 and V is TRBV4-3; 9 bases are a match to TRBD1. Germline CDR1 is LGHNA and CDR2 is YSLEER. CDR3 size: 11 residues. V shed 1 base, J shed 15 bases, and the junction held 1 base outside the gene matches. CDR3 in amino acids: CASSQGDRAFF. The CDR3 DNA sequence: TGCGCCAGCAGCCAAGGGGACAGGGCGTTCTTC.

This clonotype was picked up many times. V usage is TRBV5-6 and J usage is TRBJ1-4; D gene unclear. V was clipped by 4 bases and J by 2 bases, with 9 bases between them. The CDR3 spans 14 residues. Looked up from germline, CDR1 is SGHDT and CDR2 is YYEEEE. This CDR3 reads CASSGRPTNEKLFF. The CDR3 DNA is TGTGCCAGCAGCGGGCGTCCGACTAATGAAAAACTGTTTTTT.

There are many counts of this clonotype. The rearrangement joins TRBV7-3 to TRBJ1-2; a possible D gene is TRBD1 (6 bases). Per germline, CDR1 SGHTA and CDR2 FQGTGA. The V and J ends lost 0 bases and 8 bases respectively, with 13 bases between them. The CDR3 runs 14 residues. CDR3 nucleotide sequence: TGTGCCAGCAGCTTAACGGGGCCAGGGGAAGGCTACACCTTC. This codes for CASSLTGPGEGYTF.

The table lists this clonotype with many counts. CDR3 nucleotides: TGTGCCAGCAGTGAGGGGGTGAGGGCCTACGAGCAGTACTTC. As protein: CASSEGVRAYEQYF. The chain recombines TRBV2 with TRBJ2-7; perhaps D is TRBD1 or TRBD2 (5 bases each). The CDR3 loop spans 14 amino acids. V shed 3 bases and J shed 2 bases, with 11 bases lying between them. The germline V gene encodes CDR1 SNHLY and CDR2 FYNNEI.

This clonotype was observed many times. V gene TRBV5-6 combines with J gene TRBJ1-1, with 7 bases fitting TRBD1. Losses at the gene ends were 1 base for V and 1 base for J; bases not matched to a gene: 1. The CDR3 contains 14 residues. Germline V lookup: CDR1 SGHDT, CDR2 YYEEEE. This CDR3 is CASSLKGANTEAFF. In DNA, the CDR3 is TGTGCCAGCAGCTTGAAGGGGGCGAACACTGAAGCTTTCTTT.

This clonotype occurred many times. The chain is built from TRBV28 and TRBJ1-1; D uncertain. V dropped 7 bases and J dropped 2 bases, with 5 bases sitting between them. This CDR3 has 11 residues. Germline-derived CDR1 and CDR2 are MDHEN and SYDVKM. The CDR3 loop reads CASTFNTEAFF. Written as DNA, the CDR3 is TGTGCCAGCACCTTTAACACTGAAGCTTTCTTT.

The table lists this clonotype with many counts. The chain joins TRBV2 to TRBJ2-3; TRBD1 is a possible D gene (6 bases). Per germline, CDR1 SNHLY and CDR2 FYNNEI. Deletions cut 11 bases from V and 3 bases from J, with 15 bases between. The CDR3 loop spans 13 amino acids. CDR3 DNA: TGTGCCTGCCAGACAGGAGGAACAGATACGCAGTATTTT. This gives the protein CACQTGGTDTQYF. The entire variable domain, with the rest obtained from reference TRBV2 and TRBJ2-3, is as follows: EPEVTQTPSHQVTQMGQEVILRCVPISNHLYFYWYRQILGQKVEFLVSFYNNEISEKSEIFDDQFSVERPDGSNFTLKIRSTKLEDSAMYFCACQTGGTDTQYFGPGTRLTVL.

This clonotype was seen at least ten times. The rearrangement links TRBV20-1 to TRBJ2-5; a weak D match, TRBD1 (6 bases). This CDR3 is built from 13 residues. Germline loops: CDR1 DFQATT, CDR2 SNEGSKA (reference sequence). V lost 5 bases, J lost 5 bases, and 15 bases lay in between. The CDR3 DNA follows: TGCAGTGCTGGTCAGGGGAATAGGGAGACCCAGTACTTC. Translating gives CSAGQGNRETQYF.

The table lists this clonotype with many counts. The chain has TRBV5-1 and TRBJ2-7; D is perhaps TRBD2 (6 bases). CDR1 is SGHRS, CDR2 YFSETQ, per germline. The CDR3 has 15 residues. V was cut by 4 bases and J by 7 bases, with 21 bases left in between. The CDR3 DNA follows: TGCGCCAGCAGCAGCCAGGGAGGCGGGTCGGGGGAGCAGTACTTC. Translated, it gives CASSSQGGGSGEQYF.

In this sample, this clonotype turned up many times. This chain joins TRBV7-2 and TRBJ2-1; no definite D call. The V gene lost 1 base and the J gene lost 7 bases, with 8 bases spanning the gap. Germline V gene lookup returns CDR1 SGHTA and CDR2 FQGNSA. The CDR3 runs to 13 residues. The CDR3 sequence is CASSLGPRNEQFF. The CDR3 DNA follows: TGTGCCAGCAGCTTAGGCCCGAGAAATGAGCAGTTCTTC.

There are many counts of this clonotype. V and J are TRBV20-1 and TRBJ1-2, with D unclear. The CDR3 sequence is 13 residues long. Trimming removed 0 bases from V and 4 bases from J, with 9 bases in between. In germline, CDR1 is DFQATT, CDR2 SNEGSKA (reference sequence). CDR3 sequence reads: CSARERRVYGYTF. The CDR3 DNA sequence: TGCAGTGCTAGAGAACGCCGAGTCTATGGCTACACCTTC.

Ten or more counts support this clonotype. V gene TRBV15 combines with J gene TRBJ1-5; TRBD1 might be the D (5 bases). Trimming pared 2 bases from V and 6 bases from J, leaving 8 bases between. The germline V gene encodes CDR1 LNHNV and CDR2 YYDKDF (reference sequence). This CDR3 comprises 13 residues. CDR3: CATSRMGGQPQHF. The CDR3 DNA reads TGTGCCACCAGCAGAATGGGGGGTCAGCCCCAGCATTTT.

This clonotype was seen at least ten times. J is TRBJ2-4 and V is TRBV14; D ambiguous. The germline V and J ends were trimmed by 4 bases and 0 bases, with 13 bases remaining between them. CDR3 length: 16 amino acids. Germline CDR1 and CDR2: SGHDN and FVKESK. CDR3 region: CASSPTKIGAKNIQYF. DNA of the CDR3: TGTGCCAGCAGCCCTACAAAGATCGGAGCCAAAAACATTCAGTACTTC. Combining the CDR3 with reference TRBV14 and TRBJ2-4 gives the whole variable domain EAGVTQFPSHSVIEKGQTVTLRCDPISGHDNLYWYRRVMGKEIKFLLHFVKESKQDESGMPNNRFLAERTGGTYSTLKVQPAELEDSGVYFCASSPTKIGAKNIQYFGAGTRLSVL.

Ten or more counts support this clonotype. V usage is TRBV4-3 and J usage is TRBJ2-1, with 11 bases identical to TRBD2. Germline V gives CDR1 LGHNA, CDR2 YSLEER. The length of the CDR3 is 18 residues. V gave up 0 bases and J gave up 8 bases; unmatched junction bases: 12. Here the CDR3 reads CASSQDPAVSGGADEQFF. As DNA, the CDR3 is TGCGCCAGCAGCCAAGACCCCGCGGTTAGCGGGGGGGCGGATGAGCAGTTCTTC.

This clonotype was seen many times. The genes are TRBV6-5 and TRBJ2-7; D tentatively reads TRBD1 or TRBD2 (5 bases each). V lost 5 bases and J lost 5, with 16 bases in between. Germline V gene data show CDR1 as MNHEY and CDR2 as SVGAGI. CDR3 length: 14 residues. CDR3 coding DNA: TGTGCCAGCAGTGGGGGACGCCGGACCCACGAGCAGTACTTC. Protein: CASSGGRRTHEQYF.

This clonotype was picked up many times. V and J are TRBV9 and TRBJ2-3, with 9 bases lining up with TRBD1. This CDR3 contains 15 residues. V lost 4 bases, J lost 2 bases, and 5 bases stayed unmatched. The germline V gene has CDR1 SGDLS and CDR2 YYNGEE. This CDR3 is CASSIRDRDTDTQYF. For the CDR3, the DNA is TGTGCCAGCAGCATCCGGGACAGGGACACAGATACGCAGTATTTT.

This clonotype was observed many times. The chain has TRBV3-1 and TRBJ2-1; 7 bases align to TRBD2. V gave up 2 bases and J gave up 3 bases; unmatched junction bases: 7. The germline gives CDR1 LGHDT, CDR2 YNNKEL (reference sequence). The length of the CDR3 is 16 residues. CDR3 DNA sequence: TGTGCCAGCAGCCAACAATCCGGGACTAACTACAATGAGCAGTTCTTC. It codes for CASSQQSGTNYNEQFF.

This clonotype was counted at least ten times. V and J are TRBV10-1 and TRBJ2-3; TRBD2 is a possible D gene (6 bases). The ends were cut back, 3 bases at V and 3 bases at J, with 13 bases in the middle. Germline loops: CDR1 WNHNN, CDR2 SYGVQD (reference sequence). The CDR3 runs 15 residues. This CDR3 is CASSDRGTYTDTQYF. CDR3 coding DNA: TGCGCCAGCAGTGACCGGGGGACCTATACAGATACGCAGTATTTT.

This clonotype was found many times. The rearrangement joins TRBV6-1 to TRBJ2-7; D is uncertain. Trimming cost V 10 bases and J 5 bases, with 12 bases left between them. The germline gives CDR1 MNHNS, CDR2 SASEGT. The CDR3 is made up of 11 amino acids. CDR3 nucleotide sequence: TGTGCCACCGGGTGGGCCGACGAGCAGTACTTC. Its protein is CATGWADEQYF.

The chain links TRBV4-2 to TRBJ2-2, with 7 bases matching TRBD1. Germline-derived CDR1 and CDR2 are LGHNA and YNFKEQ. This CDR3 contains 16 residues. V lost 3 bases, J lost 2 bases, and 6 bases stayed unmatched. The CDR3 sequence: CASSHVGTANTGELFF. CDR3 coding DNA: TGTGCCAGCAGCCATGTCGGGACAGCCAACACCGGGGAGCTGTTTTTT.

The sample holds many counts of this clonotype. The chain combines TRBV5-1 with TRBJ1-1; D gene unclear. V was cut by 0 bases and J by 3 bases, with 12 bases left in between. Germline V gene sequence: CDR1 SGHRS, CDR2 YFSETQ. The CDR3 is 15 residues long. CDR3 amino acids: CASSLGALRDTEAFF. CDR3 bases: TGCGCCAGCAGCTTGGGCGCCCTAAGGGACACTGAAGCTTTCTTT.

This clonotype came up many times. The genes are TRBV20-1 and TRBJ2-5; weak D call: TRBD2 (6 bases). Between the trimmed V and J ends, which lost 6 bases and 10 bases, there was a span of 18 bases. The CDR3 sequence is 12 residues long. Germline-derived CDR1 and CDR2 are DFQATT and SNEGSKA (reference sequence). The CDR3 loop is CSAFRGGEGQYF. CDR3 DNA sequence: TGCAGTGCGTTTAGGGGAGGAGAGGGCCAGTACTTC.